This TCR beta chain is drawn from a study of graft-versus-host responses after intestinal transplantation. Study overall: The recipients all started with anti-thymocyte globulin induction and then took tacrolimus and steroids for around three years.

From the graft tissue, intraepithelial and lamina propria lymphocytes were released through processing. The assay was immunoSEQ multiplex PCR, and TCRdb's table has in-frame clones only and misses some. The sample lists more than 13,000 clones; less than 80% were seen once. Germline CDR1 is MRHNA and CDR2 is SNTAGT. The CDR3 loop spans 16 amino acids. The junction had 10 bases not matched to a gene; V was cut back by 6 bases and J by 3 bases. This clone was detected only a few times. Material: ileum tissue, obtained just under 700 days after intestinal transplantation. The V gene is TRBV6-4, the J gene TRBJ2-1; 8 positions agree with TRBD1. This clonotype was sampled from a human patient who received an intestinal transplant, so some T cells may come from the graft donor. The CDR3 sequence is CASSETGQGSYNEQFF. The CDR3 bases are TGTGCCAGCAGCGAAACCGGACAGGGTAGCTACAATGAGCAGTTCTTC.